This TCR beta chain was retrieved from a study of blood T cell repertoires in COVID-19. Across the study: Samples representing acute and convalescent COVID-19 were sourced from the United States, Italy and Spain. From T cells, B-cell-depleted T cells, or PBMCs came the material, which was cDNA or gDNA.

This clone was seen a handful of times. Germline V gene data show CDR1 as MNHNY and CDR2 as SVGAGI (reference sequence). The CDR3 has 13 amino acids. V dropped 6 bases and J dropped 5 bases, with 12 bases sitting between them. Produced via immunoSEQ multiplex PCR; TCRdb's table is partial and in-frame only. The data hold roughly 290,000 clones, with around 87% observed a single time. V gene TRBV6-6 combines with J gene TRBJ2-3; TRBD1 is a possible D gene (7 bases). This clonotype was sampled from a woman in her fifties or sixties who had recovered from COVID-19. Sequenced sample: peripheral blood. The CDR3 sequence: CASSNRGGDTQYF. DNA of the CDR3: TGTGCCAGCAGCAACAGGGGAGGAGATACGCAGTATTTT.